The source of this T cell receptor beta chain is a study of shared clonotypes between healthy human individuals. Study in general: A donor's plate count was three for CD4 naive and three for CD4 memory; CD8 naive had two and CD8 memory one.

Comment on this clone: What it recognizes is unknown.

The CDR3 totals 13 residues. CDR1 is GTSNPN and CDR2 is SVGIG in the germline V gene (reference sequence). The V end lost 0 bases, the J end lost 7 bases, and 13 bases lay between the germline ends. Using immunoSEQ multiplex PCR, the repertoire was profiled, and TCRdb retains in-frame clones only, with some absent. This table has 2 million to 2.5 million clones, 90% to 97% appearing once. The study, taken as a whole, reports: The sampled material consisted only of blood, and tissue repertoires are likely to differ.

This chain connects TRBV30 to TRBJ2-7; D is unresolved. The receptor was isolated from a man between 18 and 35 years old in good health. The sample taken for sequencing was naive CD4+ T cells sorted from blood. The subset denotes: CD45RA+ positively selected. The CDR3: CAWSVRMAEEQYF. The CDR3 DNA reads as TGTGCCTGGAGTGTACGGATGGCGGAAGAGCAGTACTTC.